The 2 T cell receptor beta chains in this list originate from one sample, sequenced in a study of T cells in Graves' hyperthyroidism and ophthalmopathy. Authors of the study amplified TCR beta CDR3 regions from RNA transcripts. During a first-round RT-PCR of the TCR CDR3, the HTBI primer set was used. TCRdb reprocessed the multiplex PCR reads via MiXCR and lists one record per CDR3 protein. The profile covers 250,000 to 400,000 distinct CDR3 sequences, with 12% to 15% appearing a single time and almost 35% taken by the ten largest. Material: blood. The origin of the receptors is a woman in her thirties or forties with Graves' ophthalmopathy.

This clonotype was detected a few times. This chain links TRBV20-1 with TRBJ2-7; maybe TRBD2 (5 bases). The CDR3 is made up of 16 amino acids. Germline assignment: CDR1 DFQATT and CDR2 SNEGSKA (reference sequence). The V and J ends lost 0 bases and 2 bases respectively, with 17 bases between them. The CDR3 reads CSARDIRGALPYEQYF. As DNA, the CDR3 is TGCAGTGCTAGAGATATTCGGGGAGCTCTCCCCTACGAGCAGTACTTC.

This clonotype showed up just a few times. CDR3 DNA sequence: TGCAGCACCGACAGGATTAGCTCCTACAATGAGCAGTTCTTC. It encodes CSTDRISSYNEQFF. The rearrangement links TRBV29-1 to TRBJ2-1; D might be TRBD1 (6 bases). Per germline, CDR1 SQVTM and CDR2 ANQGSEA. The CDR3 sequence is 14 residues long. The V and J ends lost 8 bases and 0 bases respectively, with 14 bases between them.